The 6 T cell receptor beta chains given below trace back to one sample, sequenced in a study of blood T cells in healthy people across ages. It was with a sample-barcoded 5' primer and a J-beta primer mix that a second PCR of about 7 to 12 cycles was run. From the 5' RACE reads, TCRdb called clonotypes with MiXCR, one entry per CDR3 protein. The sample has 550,000 to 600,000 distinct CDR3 sequences; around half are singletons. Sequenced input: blood. The receptors were sampled from an elderly man in good health.

The chain's CDR3 is CASSPLVLHRQQYF. CDR3 DNA sequence: TGTGCCAGCAGTCCACTCGTACTCCATCGGCAGCAGTACTTC. The V gene is TRBV6-2 or TRBV6-3, the J gene TRBJ2-7; unclear D gene. Per germline, CDR1 MNHEY and CDR2 SVGEGT. CDR3 size: 14 residues. V shed 5 bases and J shed 8 bases, with 19 bases lying between them.

The genes are TRBV20-1 and TRBJ2-6, with D possibly being TRBD1 (5 bases). The CDR3 consists of 13 residues. With 4 bases removed from V and 4 bases from J, the gap between germline ends came to 8 bases. Germline V lookup: CDR1 DFQATT, CDR2 SNEGSKA (reference sequence). This CDR3 reads CSAIGAGANVLTF. The CDR3 nucleotides read TGCAGTGCTATAGGGGCCGGGGCCAACGTCCTGACTTTC.

This clonotype was observed a few times. V and J are TRBV7-9 and TRBJ1-5, with D tentatively TRBD1 (5 bases). CDR1 and CDR2 from the germline V gene are SEHNR and FQNEAQ (reference sequence). CDR3 length equals 14 residues. Deletions cut 4 bases from V and 0 bases from J, with 7 bases between. The CDR3 region is CASSSTVSNQPQHF. The CDR3 DNA follows: TGTGCCAGCAGCTCGACAGTTAGCAATCAGCCCCAGCATTTT.

This clonotype came up once. The rearrangement joins TRBV20-1 to TRBJ2-1; D gene unclear. The CDR3 is 16 residues long. V gave up 0 bases and J gave up 0 bases, with 12 bases separating them. Per the germline V gene, CDR1 is DFQATT and CDR2 is SNEGSKA (reference sequence). The CDR3 DNA reads TGCAGTGCTAGAGATTATAGGAAGGGCTCCTACAATGAGCAGTTCTTC. Amino acids: CSARDYRKGSYNEQFF.

The chain couples TRBV7-3 to TRBJ1-1, with D possibly TRBD1 on 6 matching bases. The V and J ends lost 3 bases and 5 bases respectively, with 13 bases between them. Germline loops: CDR1 SGHTA, CDR2 FQGTGA. The CDR3 is 14 amino acids. The CDR3 DNA is TGTGCCAGCAGCTTCCAGGGGCCGGGGACTGAAGCTTTCTTT. This gives the protein CASSFQGPGTEAFF. The full variable domain, with the rest looked up from reference TRBV7-3 and TRBJ1-1, is GAGVSQTPSNKVTEKGKYVELRCDPISGHTALYWYRQSLGQGPEFLIYFQGTGAADDSGLPNDRFFAVRPEGSVSTLKIQRTERGDSAVYLCASSFQGPGTEAFFGQGTRLTVV.

V gene TRBV12-3 or TRBV12-4 combines with J gene TRBJ1-1, with D maybe TRBD1 (5 bases). This CDR3 comprises 14 residues. Trimming removed 6 bases from V and 4 bases from J, with 15 bases in between. In DNA form, the CDR3 reads TGTGCCAGCAGAGACCGCGTGGGGGGCACTGAAGCTTTCTTT. It encodes CASRDRVGGTEAFF.